These T cell receptor beta chains were read from a single sample in a study of OX40 agonist ivuxolimab in advanced cancers. Libraries were prepared by immunoSEQ multiplex PCR; TCRdb keeps only in-frame clonotypes and omits some of them. This table holds about 50,000 clones, 80% to 95% found once. Sequencing was performed on CD4+ or CD8+ T cells sorted from blood, taken in a trial of the OX40 agonist ivuxolimab. The origin of the receptors is an adult with an advanced solid tumor such as melanoma, head and neck, liver or kidney cancer. CDR3s include the opening cysteine and the closing phenylalanine or tryptophan. Each record gives: V gene, clone size, CDR3 length, J gene, D gene, CDR3 protein, CDR3 DNA. D genes are given only for firm matches. The size entry is marked missing in some rows and otherwise reads once, few, many or a size class.

v_gene: TRBV4-1; abundance: .; len: 13; j_gene: TRBJ2-3; d_gene: .; CDR3aa: CASSQRGPDTQYF; CDR3nt: TGCGCCAGCAGCCAACGGGGCCCGGATACGCAGTATTTT
v_gene: TRBV7-8; abundance: .; len: 15; j_gene: TRBJ2-1; d_gene: TRBD1; CDR3aa: CASSHRDRLYNEQFF; CDR3nt: TGTGCCAGCAGCCACCGGGACAGGTTGTACAATGAGCAGTTCTTC
v_gene: TRBV5-8; abundance: .; len: 11; j_gene: TRBJ1-6; d_gene: .; CDR3aa: CASTQGAFIHF; CDR3nt: TGTGCCAGCACCCAAGGGGCCTTTATCCACTTT
v_gene: TRBV6-5; abundance: .; len: 15; j_gene: TRBJ2-1; d_gene: .; CDR3aa: CASSYSGTAYNEQFF; CDR3nt: TGTGCCAGCAGTTACTCCGGTACTGCCTACAATGAGCAGTTCTTC
v_gene: TRBV28; abundance: .; len: 14; j_gene: TRBJ1-4; d_gene: .; CDR3aa: CASSFGREDEKLFF; CDR3nt: TGTGCCAGCAGTTTCGGCAGGGAGGACGAAAAACTGTTTTTT
v_gene: TRBV27; abundance: .; len: 15; j_gene: TRBJ2-1; d_gene: TRBD2; CDR3aa: CASSLTASGVHEQFF; CDR3nt: TGTGCCAGCAGTTTAACGGCTAGCGGGGTTCATGAGCAGTTCTTC
v_gene: TRBV7-8; abundance: .; len: 15; j_gene: TRBJ2-2; d_gene: TRBD1; CDR3aa: CASSTGTGGTGELFF; CDR3nt: TGTGCCAGCAGCACCGGGACAGGGGGAACCGGGGAGCTGTTTTTT
v_gene: TRBV4-1; abundance: .; len: 15; j_gene: TRBJ1-2; d_gene: .; CDR3aa: CASSQEETGLSGYTF; CDR3nt: TGCGCCAGCAGCCAAGAGGAAACAGGGTTGAGTGGCTACACCTTC
v_gene: TRBV4-1; abundance: .; len: 15; j_gene: TRBJ2-7; d_gene: TRBD2; CDR3aa: CASSQVFGGAYEQYF; CDR3nt: TGCGCCAGCAGCCAAGTGTTTGGGGGGGCCTACGAGCAGTACTTC
v_gene: TRBV4-1; abundance: few; len: 13; j_gene: TRBJ1-1; d_gene: .; CDR3aa: CASSEQGDTEAFF; CDR3nt: TGCGCCAGCAGCGAGCAGGGCGACACTGAAGCTTTCTTT
v_gene: TRBV9; abundance: .; len: 19; j_gene: TRBJ2-3; d_gene: TRBD2; CDR3aa: CASSAPLSGGAVSTDTQYF; CDR3nt: TGTGCCAGCAGCGCGCCCCTCAGCGGGGGGGCTGTTAGCACAGATACGCAGTATTTT